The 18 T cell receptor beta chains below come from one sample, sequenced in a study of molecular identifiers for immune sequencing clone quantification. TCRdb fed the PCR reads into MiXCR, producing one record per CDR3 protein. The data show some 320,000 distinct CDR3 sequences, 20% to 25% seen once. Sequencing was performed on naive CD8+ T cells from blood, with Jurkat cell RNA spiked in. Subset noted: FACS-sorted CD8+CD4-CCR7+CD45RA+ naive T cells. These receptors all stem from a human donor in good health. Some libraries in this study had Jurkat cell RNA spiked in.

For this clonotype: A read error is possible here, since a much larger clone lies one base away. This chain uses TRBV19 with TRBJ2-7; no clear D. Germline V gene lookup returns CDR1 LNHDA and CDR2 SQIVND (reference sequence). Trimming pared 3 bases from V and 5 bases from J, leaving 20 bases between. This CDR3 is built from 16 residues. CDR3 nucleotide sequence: TGTGCCAGTAGTATCGCCACGCGTGGTGAGGATCACGAGCAGTACTTC. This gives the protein CASSIATRGEDHEQYF.

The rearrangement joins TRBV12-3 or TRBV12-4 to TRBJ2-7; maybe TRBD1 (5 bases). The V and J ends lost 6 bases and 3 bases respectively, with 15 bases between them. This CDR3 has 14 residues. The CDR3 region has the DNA TGTGCCAGCAGCTCAGGGCTGAACGTCTACGAGCAGTACTTC. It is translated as CASSSGLNVYEQYF.

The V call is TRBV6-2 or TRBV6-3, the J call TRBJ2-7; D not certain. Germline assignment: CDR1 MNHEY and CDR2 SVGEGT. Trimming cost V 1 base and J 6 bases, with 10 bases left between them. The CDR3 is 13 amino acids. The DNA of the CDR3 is TGTGCCAGCAGTTACTTCAGTAAAGTCGAGCAGTACTTC. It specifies CASSYFSKVEQYF.

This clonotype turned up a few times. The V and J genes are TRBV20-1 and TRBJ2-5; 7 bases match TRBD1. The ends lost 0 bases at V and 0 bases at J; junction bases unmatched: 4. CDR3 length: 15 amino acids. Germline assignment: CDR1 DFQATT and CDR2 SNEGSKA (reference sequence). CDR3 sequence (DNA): TGCAGTGCTAGAGATCAGGACAGGTACCAAGAGACCCAGTACTTC. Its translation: CSARDQDRYQETQYF.

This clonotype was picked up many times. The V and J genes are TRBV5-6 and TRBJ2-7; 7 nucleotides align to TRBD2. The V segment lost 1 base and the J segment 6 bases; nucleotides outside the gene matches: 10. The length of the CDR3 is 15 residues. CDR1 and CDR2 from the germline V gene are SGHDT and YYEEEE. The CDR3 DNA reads TGTGCCAGCAGCTTGAGCTTGGGAGGGCCTAGCGAGCAGTACTTC. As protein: CASSLSLGGPSEQYF.

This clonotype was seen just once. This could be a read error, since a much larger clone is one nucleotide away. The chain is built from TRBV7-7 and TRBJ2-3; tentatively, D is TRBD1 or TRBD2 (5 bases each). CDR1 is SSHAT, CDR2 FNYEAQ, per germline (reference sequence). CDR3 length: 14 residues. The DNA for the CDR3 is TGTGCCTGCAGCTTAGAGGGGTACACAGATACGCAGTATTTT. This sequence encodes CACSLEGYTDTQYF.

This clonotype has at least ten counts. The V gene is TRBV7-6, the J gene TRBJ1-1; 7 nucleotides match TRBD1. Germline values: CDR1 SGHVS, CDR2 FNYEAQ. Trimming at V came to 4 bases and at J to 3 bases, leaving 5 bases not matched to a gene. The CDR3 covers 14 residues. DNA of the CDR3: TGTGCCAGCAGCTCGGGACAGAAGTACACTGAAGCTTTCTTT. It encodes CASSSGQKYTEAFF.

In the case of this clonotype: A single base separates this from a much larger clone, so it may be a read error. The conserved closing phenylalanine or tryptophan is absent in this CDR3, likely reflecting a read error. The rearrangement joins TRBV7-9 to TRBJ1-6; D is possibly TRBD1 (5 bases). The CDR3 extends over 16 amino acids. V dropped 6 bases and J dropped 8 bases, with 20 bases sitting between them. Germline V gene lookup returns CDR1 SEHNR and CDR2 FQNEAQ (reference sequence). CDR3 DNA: TGTGCCAGCAGAGCCCGGGACCTACGATCGGATTCACCCCTCCACTCT. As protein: CASRARDLRSDSPLHS.

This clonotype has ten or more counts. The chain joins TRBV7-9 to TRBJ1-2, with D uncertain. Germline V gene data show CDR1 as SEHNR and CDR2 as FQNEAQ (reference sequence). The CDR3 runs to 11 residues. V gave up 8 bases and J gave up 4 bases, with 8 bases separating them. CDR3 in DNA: TGTGCCAGCCGGGAGAGCTATGGCTACACCTTC. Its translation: CASRESYGYTF. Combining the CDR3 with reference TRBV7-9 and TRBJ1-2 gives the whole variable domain DTGVSQNPRHKITKRGQNVTFRCDPISEHNRLYWYRQTLGQGPEFLTYFQNEAQLEKSRLLSDRFSAERPKGSFSTLEIQRTEQGDSAMYLCASRESYGYTFGSGTRLTVV.

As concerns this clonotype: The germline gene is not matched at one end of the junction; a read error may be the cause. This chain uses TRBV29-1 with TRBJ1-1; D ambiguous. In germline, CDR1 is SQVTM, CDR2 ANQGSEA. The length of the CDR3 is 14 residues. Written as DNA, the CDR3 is TGCGGCGTGAGTCCAGGACCTATGAACACTGAAGCTTTCTTT. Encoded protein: CGVSPGPMNTEAFF. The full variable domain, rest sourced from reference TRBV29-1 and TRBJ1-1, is SAVISQKPSRDICQRGTSLTIQCQVDSQVTMMFWYRQQPGQSLTLIATANQGSEATYESGFVIDKFPISRPNLTFSTLTVSNMSPEDSSIYLCGVSPGPMNTEAFFGQGTRLTVV.

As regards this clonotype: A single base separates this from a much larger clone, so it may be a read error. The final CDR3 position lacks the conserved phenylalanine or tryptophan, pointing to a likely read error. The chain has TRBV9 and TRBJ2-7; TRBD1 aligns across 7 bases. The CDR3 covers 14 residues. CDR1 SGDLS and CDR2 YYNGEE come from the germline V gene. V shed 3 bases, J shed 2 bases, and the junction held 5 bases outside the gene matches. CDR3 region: CASSERDRAYEQYL. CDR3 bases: TGTGCCAGCAGCGAGAGGGACAGAGCCTACGAGCAGTACCTC.

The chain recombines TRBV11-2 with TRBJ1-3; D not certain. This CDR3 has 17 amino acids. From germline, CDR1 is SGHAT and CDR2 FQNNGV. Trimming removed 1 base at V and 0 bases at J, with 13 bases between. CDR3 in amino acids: CASSLGVLGFSGNTIYF. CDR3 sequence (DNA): TGTGCCAGCAGCTTAGGGGTACTGGGTTTCTCTGGAAACACCATATATTTT.

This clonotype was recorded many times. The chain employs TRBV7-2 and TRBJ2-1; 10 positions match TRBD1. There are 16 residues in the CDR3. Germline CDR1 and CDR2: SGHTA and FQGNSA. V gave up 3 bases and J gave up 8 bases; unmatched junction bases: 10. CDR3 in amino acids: CASSLTGTGVFDEQFF. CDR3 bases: TGTGCCAGCAGCTTGACCGGGACAGGGGTCTTCGATGAGCAGTTCTTC.

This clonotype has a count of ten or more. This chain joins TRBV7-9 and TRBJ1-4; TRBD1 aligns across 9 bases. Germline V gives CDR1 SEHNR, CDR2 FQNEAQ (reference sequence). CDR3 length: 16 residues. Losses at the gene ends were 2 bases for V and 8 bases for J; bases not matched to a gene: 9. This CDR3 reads CASSLITGGSHEKLFF. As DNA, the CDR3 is TGTGCCAGCAGCTTAATCACAGGGGGCAGTCACGAAAAACTGTTTTTT.

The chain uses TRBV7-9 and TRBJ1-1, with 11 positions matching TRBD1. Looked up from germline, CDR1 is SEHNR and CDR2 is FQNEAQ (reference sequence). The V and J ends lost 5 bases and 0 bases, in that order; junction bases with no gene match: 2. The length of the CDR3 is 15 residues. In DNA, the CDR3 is TGTGCCAGCAGCGGGACAGGGGGATTGAACACTGAAGCTTTCTTT. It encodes CASSGTGGLNTEAFF.

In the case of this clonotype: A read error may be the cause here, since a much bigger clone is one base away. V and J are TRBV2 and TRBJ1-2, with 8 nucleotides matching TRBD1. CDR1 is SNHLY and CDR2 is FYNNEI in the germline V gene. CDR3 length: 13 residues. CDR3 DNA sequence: TGTACCAGCGAAGGACAGGGAGGTTATGGCTACACCTTC. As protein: CTSEGQGGYGYTF.

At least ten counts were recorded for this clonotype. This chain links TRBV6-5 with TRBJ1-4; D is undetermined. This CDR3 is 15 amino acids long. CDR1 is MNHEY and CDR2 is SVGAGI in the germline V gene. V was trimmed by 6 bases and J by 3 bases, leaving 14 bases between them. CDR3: CASSQWGNANEKLFF. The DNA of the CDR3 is TGTGCCAGCAGCCAGTGGGGTAACGCTAATGAAAAACTGTTTTTT.

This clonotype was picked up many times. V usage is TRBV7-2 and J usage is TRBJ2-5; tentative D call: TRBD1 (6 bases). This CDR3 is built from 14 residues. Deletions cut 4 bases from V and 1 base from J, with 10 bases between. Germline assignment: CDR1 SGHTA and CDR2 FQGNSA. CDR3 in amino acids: CASSSGDTQETQYF. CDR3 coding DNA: TGTGCCAGCAGCTCTGGGGACACCCAAGAGACCCAGTACTTC.